This T cell receptor (beta chain) is drawn from a study of cytomegalovirus exposure and HLA in healthy donors. Trimming took off 0 bases at V and 2 bases at J, with 15 bases between the two ends. Germline values: CDR1 SGHRS, CDR2 YFSETQ. This CDR3 is 16 amino acids long. This PCR relied on a set of 60 Vbeta primers and 13 Jbeta primers. The protocol was immunoSEQ multiplex PCR, while the TCRdb copy is restricted to in-frame clones and leaves out a portion. The data contain 130,000 or so clones, around 8.5% of them singletons. All the people who gave samples were healthy bone marrow donors. This chain connects TRBV5-1 to TRBJ2-7, with a tentative D call TRBD1 (5 bases). This receptor was taken from a man aged 40-49 years in good health and CMV-seronegative. The sample taken for sequencing was PBMCs. CDR3 bases: TGCGCCAGCAGCTTGGAGGGTGACAGATGGACCTACGAGCAGTACTTC. Protein: CASSLEGDRWTYEQYF.